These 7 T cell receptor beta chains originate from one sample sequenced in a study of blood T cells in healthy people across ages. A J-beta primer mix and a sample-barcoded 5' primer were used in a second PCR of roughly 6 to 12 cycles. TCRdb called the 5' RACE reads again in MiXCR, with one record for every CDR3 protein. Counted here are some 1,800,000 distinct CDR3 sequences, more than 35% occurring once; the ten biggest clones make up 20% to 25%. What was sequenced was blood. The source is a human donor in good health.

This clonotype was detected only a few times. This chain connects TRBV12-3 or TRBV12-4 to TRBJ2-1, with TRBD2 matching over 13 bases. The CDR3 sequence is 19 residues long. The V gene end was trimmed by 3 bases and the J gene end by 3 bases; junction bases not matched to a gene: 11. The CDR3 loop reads CASSLKARGLAGLYNEQFF. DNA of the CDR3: TGTGCCAGCAGTTTGAAGGCCCGGGGACTAGCGGGGCTCTACAATGAGCAGTTCTTC.

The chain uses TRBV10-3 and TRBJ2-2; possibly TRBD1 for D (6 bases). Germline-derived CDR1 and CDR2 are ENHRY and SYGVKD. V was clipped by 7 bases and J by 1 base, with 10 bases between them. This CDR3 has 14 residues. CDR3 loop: CAINADRNTGELFF. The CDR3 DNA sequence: TGTGCCATCAACGCGGACAGGAACACCGGGGAGCTGTTTTTT.

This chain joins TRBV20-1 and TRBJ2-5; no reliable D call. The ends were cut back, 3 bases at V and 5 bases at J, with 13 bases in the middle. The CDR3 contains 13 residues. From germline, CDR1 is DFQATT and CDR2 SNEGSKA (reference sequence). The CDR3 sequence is CSASGQRLETQYF. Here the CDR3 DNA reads TGCAGTGCTAGTGGGCAGAGGCTGGAGACCCAGTACTTC.

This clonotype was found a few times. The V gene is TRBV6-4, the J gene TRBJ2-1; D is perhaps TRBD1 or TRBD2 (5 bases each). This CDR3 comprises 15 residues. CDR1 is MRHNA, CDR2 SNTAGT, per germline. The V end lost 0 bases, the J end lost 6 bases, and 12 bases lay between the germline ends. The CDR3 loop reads CASSDSTPGRNEQFF. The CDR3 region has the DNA TGTGCCAGCAGTGACTCAACACCGGGACGCAATGAGCAGTTCTTC.

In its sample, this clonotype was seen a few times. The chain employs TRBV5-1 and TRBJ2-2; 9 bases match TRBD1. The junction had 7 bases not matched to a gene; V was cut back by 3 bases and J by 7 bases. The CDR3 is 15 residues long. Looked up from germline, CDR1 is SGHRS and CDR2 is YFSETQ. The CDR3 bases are TGCGCCAGCAGCTACCGGACAGGGGTAGACGGGGAGCTGTTTTTT. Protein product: CASSYRTGVDGELFF.

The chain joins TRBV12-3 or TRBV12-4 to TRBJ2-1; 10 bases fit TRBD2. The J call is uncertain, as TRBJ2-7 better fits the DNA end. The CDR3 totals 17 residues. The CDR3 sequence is CASSQIRTSGTYNEQYF. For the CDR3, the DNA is TGTGCCAGCAGCCAAATCCGGACTAGCGGTACCTACAATGAGCAGTACTTC.

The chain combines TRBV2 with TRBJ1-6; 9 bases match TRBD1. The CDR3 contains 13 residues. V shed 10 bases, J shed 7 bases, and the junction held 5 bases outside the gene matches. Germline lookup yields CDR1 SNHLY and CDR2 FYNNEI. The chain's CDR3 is CATNDRGNSPLHF. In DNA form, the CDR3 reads TGTGCCACCAACGACAGGGGGAATTCACCCCTCCACTTT.